This T cell receptor (beta chain) was sequenced in a study of blood T cell repertoires in COVID-19. The repertoire was sequenced with immunoSEQ multiplex PCR; TCRdb's copy has only in-frame clones and lacks some. The data hold about 170,000 clones, with about 80% observed a single time. Sequencing was carried out using peripheral blood. The sequence was collected from a woman in her thirties or forties with COVID-19, enrolled during active disease.

The CDR3 DNA sequence: TGTGCCAGTAGTATCCTACAGGGGTCGGAAAAACTGTTTTTT. Its translation: CASSILQGSEKLFF. This chain connects TRBV19 to TRBJ1-4, with TRBD1 identical over 7 bases. Germline values: CDR1 LNHDA, CDR2 SQIVND (reference sequence). V trimming: 3 bases; J trimming: 8 bases; junction bases outside the gene matches: 6. The CDR3 has 14 residues.